Described below is a single TCR beta chain sequence and its context. The sample belongs to a study of cytomegalovirus exposure and HLA in healthy donors. For the study at large: Later analysis reported that the roughly 120 validation repertoires shared the platform of the 500 to 750 first-cohort repertoires.

The donors were part of the validation cohort, which consisted of under 150 subjects and was separate from the first cohort of around 620 subjects. Here immunoSEQ multiplex PCR was the method, and the copy in TCRdb shows in-frame clones only, minus some. Counted here are some 200,000 clones, around nine tenths occurring once; the ten biggest clones make up 1% to 1.2%. The material sequenced was PBMCs. This TCR was sampled from a woman younger than 30 in good health and CMV-seronegative.

The CDR3 sequence is CASRYRGGAEAFF. CDR3 in DNA: TGCGCCAGCAGGTACAGGGGGGGGGCTGAAGCTTTCTTT. The J gene is TRBJ1-1, the V gene TRBV4-1, with 8 bases aligning to TRBD1. The germline V gene has CDR1 MGHRA and CDR2 YSYEKL. Unmatched junction bases numbered 6, after V lost 6 bases and J lost 6 bases. This CDR3 contains 13 residues.